These 27 T cell receptor beta chains originate from one sample sequenced in a study of cytomegalovirus exposure and HLA in healthy donors. 60 Vbeta and 13 Jbeta primers were used in PCR. Only in-frame clones appear in the TCRdb table, and some are missing; sequencing was by immunoSEQ multiplex PCR. The profile shows 200,000 to 250,000 clones, roughly 75% of them singletons. The sample was PBMCs. The receptors derive from a woman younger than 45 in good health and CMV-seronegative.

In its sample, this clone was seen a few times. V gene TRBV30 combines with J gene TRBJ1-2; D gene ambiguous. Trimming pared 4 bases from V and 4 bases from J, leaving 10 bases between. CDR1 and CDR2 (germline): GTSNPN, SVGIG (reference sequence). The CDR3 spans 12 residues. The CDR3 here is CAWKAGSYGYTF. The DNA for the CDR3 is TGTGCCTGGAAGGCCGGGTCCTATGGCTACACCTTC.

This chain joins TRBV30 and TRBJ2-3, with D perhaps TRBD1 (6 bases). The CDR3 is 14 amino acids. The ends were cut back, 5 bases at V and 6 bases at J, with 18 bases in the middle. Germline loops: CDR1 GTSNPN, CDR2 SVGIG (reference sequence). This chain's CDR3 is CAWDRLTPADTQYF. The CDR3 nucleotides are TGTGCCTGGGACAGGTTAACTCCAGCGGATACGCAGTATTTT.

The CDR3 nucleotides read TGTGCCAGCAGCCGCCGTACAGGGACAGGGGGCGCGGCTGAAGCTTTCTTT. Encoded protein: CASSRRTGTGGAAEAFF. The chain is built from TRBV7-2 and TRBJ1-1, with 12 bases that match TRBD1. J lost 6 bases, V lost 5 bases, and 13 bases had no gene match. CDR1 and CDR2 (germline): SGHTA, FQGNSA. This CDR3 spans 17 amino acids.

This clone occurred once. The chain has TRBV11-3 and TRBJ1-6; 8 bases are a match to TRBD1. Trimming took 0 bases from V and 9 from J; bases not matched to a gene: 7. Germline V gives CDR1 SGHNT, CDR2 YENEEA. The CDR3 is 16 residues long. CDR3 residues: CASSLDPDRDGSPLHF. The CDR3 DNA sequence: TGTGCCAGCAGCTTAGATCCGGACAGGGATGGTTCACCCCTCCACTTT.

V is TRBV5-8 and J is TRBJ2-1; D might be TRBD2 (5 bases). Germline CDR1 reads SGHTS; CDR2 reads YDEGEE. V was shortened by 4 bases and J by 6 bases, with 17 bases between the two germline ends. The CDR3 loop spans 15 amino acids. The CDR3 here is CASSTGKGTSNEQFF. The CDR3 DNA sequence: TGTGCCAGCAGCACCGGGAAAGGCACGTCCAATGAGCAGTTCTTC.

This clone was found once. One end of the junction does not line up with germline, which may come from a read error. The chain couples TRBV7-9 to TRBJ1-2; weak D call: TRBD1 (5 bases). The CDR3 covers 13 residues. Germline values: CDR1 SEHNR, CDR2 FQNEAQ (reference sequence). The CDR3 nucleotides read TGTTCCAGCAGCTTAGGGGCCCTTCGGGGCTACACCTTC. This encodes CSSSLGALRGYTF. Filled out from reference TRBV7-9 and TRBJ1-2, the complete variable domain reads DTGVSQNPRHKITKRGQNVTFRCDPISEHNRLYWYRQTLGQGPEFLTYFQNEAQLEKSRLLSDRFSAERPKGSFSTLEIQRTEQGDSAMYLCSSSLGALRGYTFGSGTRLTVV.

The chain recombines TRBV5-1 with TRBJ1-2, with 9 bases aligning to TRBD1. The CDR3 covers 15 residues. The J segment lost 2 bases and the V segment lost 4 bases, leaving 6 bases of the junction unmatched. Germline CDR1 is SGHRS and CDR2 is YFSETQ. The CDR3: CASSTVQGANYGYTF. The CDR3 bases are TGCGCCAGCAGCACGGTACAGGGGGCCAACTATGGCTACACCTTC.

This chain connects TRBV30 to TRBJ1-5; D gene unclear. Between the trimmed V and J ends, which lost 3 bases and 3 bases, there was a span of 6 bases. CDR1 is GTSNPN and CDR2 is SVGIG in the germline V gene (reference sequence). This CDR3 is 12 amino acids long. The DNA for the CDR3 is TGTGCCTGGAGCCACACCAATCAGCCCCAGCATTTT. Translation gives CAWSHTNQPQHF.

The CDR3 coding sequence is TGTGCCAGCAGCTTTCGGGGGGGAGAGACCCAGTACTTC. Protein sequence: CASSFRGGETQYF. The rearrangement joins TRBV5-6 to TRBJ2-5; TRBD2 agrees at 8 bases. The germline V gene encodes CDR1 SGHDT and CDR2 YYEEEE. Trimming took 2 bases from V and 4 from J; bases not matched to a gene: 1. The CDR3 is 13 amino acids.

This clone was recorded a few times. The chain combines TRBV10-1 with TRBJ1-1; no reliable D call. CDR3 length: 14 amino acids. V lost 0 bases, J lost 4 bases, and 9 bases lay in between. Germline CDR1 reads WNHNN; CDR2 reads SYGVQD (reference sequence). The DNA for the CDR3 is TGCGCCAGCAGTGAGTCGAGGGCTAGCACTGAAGCTTTCTTT. Protein sequence: CASSESRASTEAFF.

CDR3 sequence reads: CASSLEALTSSGAFF. Here the CDR3 DNA reads TGCGCCAGCAGCTTGGAAGCCCTCACCTCCTCTGGAGCTTTCTTT. The chain uses TRBV5-1 and TRBJ1-1; D unresolved. V lost 0 bases and J lost 10, with 19 bases in between. Germline CDR1 is SGHRS and CDR2 is YFSETQ. The CDR3 sequence is 15 residues long.

The chain joins TRBV30 to TRBJ1-1; 7 positions agree with TRBD1. The CDR3 has 15 residues. With 2 bases clipped from V and 4 bases from J, the junction kept 10 bases outside the gene matches. The germline gives CDR1 GTSNPN, CDR2 SVGIG (reference sequence). The CDR3 DNA is TGTGCCTGGAGTTTCCCTGACAGGGATGGCACTGAAGCTTTCTTT. It is translated as CAWSFPDRDGTEAFF.

On this clone itself: Mismatch with germline at one junction end may stem from a read error. The chain combines TRBV4-1 with TRBJ2-5, with TRBD2 matching over 9 bases. CDR3 length equals 17 residues. From germline, CDR1 is MGHRA and CDR2 YSYEKL. The CDR3 sequence is CVSSQESGLARSETQYF. CDR3 bases: TGCGTCAGCAGCCAAGAATCAGGACTAGCGAGGTCAGAGACCCAGTACTTC.

V and J are TRBV27 and TRBJ2-1; 13 positions match TRBD2. Germline V gives CDR1 MNHEY, CDR2 SMNVEV (reference sequence). Trimming removed 6 bases from V and 1 base from J; junction bases left unmatched: 9. The CDR3 runs 18 residues. The CDR3 reads CASRSDKGLAGSYNEQFF. CDR3 DNA sequence: TGTGCCAGCAGATCCGACAAGGGACTAGCGGGGTCCTACAATGAGCAGTTCTTC.

The chain recombines TRBV27 with TRBJ1-1; D perhaps matches TRBD1 (6 bases). CDR1 is MNHEY and CDR2 is SMNVEV in the germline V gene (reference sequence). The CDR3 spans 13 residues. Between the trimmed V and J ends, which lost 6 bases and 3 bases, there was a span of 11 bases. As DNA, the CDR3 is TGTGCCAGCAGCGCCTCAGGGGACACTGAAGCTTTCTTT. Protein sequence: CASSASGDTEAFF.

V gene TRBV6-5 combines with J gene TRBJ2-7; tentative D call: TRBD2 (6 bases). CDR1 is MNHEY, CDR2 SVGAGI, per germline. Trimming cost V 5 bases and J 0 bases, with 11 bases left between them. This CDR3 spans 14 amino acids. CDR3 sequence (DNA): TGTGCCAGCAGTCCGGGACTTCACTCCTACGAGCAGTACTTC. Protein sequence: CASSPGLHSYEQYF.

This rearrangement joins TRBV7-9 to TRBJ1-6; 7 bases match TRBD1. Looked up from germline, CDR1 is SEHNR and CDR2 is FQNEAQ (reference sequence). With 2 bases clipped from V and 8 bases from J, the junction kept 6 bases outside the gene matches. The CDR3 loop spans 15 amino acids. Here the CDR3 DNA reads TGTGCCAGCAGCTTAACGGGACAGCCCGATTCACCCCTCCACTTT. Translated: CASSLTGQPDSPLHF.

The V gene is TRBV5-1, the J gene TRBJ1-1; 12 nucleotides align to TRBD1. The germline CDR1 and CDR2 sequences are SGHRS and YFSETQ. V lost 3 bases, J lost 4 bases, and 13 bases stayed unmatched. CDR3 length: 18 amino acids. For the CDR3, the DNA is TGCGCCAGCAGCTCACGCGCCGGGACAGGGGGCGTGAGCACTGAAGCTTTCTTT. It specifies CASSSRAGTGGVSTEAFF.

The chain couples TRBV19 to TRBJ1-4, with TRBD1 identical over 11 bases. The CDR3 is 16 residues long. The V segment lost 7 bases and the J segment 6 bases; nucleotides outside the gene matches: 10. The germline CDR1 and CDR2 sequences are LNHDA and SQIVND (reference sequence). The CDR3 DNA reads TGTGCCAGTACCCCGGACAGGGGGCGAGGAGATGAAAAACTGTTTTTT. Protein product: CASTPDRGRGDEKLFF.

This chain connects TRBV30 to TRBJ1-1; 7 bases match TRBD1. The CDR3 is 11 residues long. The germline V gene encodes CDR1 GTSNPN and CDR2 SVGIG (reference sequence). After removal of 7 bases from V and 5 bases from J, the junction contained 4 bases not matched to a gene. In DNA form, the CDR3 reads TGTGCCTACTACAGGGGAACTGAAGCTTTCTTT. The encoded protein is CAYYRGTEAFF.

The rearrangement joins TRBV5-6 to TRBJ1-2, with D hard to call. V lost 1 base to trimming and J lost 8 bases, with 9 bases between them. The CDR3 covers 12 residues. Per germline, CDR1 SGHDT and CDR2 YYEEEE. The CDR3 reads CASSLNSLGYTF. The CDR3 coding sequence is TGTGCCAGCAGCTTGAATTCCTTGGGCTACACCTTC.

This rearrangement joins TRBV5-6 to TRBJ2-1, with D uncertain. CDR1 is SGHDT, CDR2 YYEEEE, per germline. Trimming took off 6 bases at V and 5 bases at J, with 9 bases between the two ends. The CDR3 spans 12 residues. Here the CDR3 reads CASTWANNEQFF. Here the CDR3 DNA reads TGTGCCAGCACCTGGGCGAACAATGAGCAGTTCTTC. Looking up the rest from reference TRBV5-6 and TRBJ2-1 gives the full variable domain: DAGVTQSPTHLIKTRGQQVTLRCSPKSGHDTVSWYQQALGQGPQFIFQYYEEEERQRGNFPDRFSGHQFPNYSSELNVNALLLGDSALYLCASTWANNEQFFGPGTRLTVL.

The gene calls are TRBV19 and TRBJ1-1; D is undetermined. This CDR3 comprises 12 residues. Germline values: CDR1 LNHDA, CDR2 SQIVND (reference sequence). V shed 8 bases and J shed 2 bases, with 9 bases lying between them. CDR3 nucleotide sequence: TGTGCCAGTGTACAGCCTAACACTGAAGCTTTCTTT. Translating it yields CASVQPNTEAFF.

The rearrangement uses TRBV6-1 and TRBJ2-1, with a possible D match to TRBD2 (6 bases). Trimming removed 0 bases at V and 8 bases at J, with 11 bases between. Germline V gene sequence: CDR1 MNHNS, CDR2 SASEGT. The CDR3 covers 14 residues. The CDR3 protein is CASSEASLAYEQFF. CDR3 nucleotides: TGTGCCAGCAGTGAAGCGAGCCTAGCGTATGAGCAGTTCTTC.

V gene TRBV6-6 combines with J gene TRBJ1-1; TRBD1 matches 7 bases. This CDR3 is 13 amino acids long. Germline loops: CDR1 MNHNY, CDR2 SVGAGI (reference sequence). The V segment lost 6 bases and the J segment 5 bases; nucleotides outside the gene matches: 6. CDR3 sequence reads: CASRSQGGTEAFF. Written as DNA, the CDR3 is TGTGCCAGCAGATCCCAGGGGGGAACTGAAGCTTTCTTT.

CDR3 region: CAASDGYEQYF. DNA of the CDR3: TGTGCCGCATCCGACGGGTACGAGCAGTACTTC. The chain is built from TRBV6-4 and TRBJ2-7; D unresolved. Germline loops: CDR1 MRHNA, CDR2 SNTAGT. CDR3 size: 11 residues. Trimming shortened V by 11 bases and J by 4 bases, and 12 bases separated the two germline ends.

As for this clone: The junction departs from the called germline gene at one end, perhaps through a read error. This rearrangement joins TRBV6-5 to TRBJ1-6; D is unclear. The CDR3 is 15 residues long. Germline CDR1 is MNHEY and CDR2 is SVGAGI. The CDR3 DNA follows: TGTGTCAGCAGTTATCCCGACGGGATCGATACCGACCTCCACTTT. Protein: CVSSYPDGIDTDLHF.